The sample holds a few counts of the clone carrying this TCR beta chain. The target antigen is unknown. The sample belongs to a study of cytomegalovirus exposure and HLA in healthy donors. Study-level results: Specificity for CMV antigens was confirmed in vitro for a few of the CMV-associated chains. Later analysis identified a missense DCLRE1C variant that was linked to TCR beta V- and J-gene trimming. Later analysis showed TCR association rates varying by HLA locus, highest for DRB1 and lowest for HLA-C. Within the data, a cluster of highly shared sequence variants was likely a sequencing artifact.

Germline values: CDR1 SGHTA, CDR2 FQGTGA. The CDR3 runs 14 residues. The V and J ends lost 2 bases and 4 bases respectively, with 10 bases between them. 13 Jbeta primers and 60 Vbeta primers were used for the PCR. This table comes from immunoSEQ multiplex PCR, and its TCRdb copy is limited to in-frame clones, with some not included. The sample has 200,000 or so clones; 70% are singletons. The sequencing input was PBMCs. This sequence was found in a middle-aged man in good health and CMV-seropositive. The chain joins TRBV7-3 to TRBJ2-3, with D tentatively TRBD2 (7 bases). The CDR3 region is CASSLAGASDTQYF. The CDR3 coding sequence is TGTGCCAGCAGCTTAGCGGGGGCCTCAGATACGCAGTATTTT.